The 3 T cell receptor beta chains presented below share a single source sample, sequenced in a study of CD8 T cells in ankylosing spondylitis. TCRdb re-called the 5' RACE reads with MiXCR, one entry per CDR3 protein. The table has 250,000 or so distinct CDR3 sequences, about 20% seen once. Source material: blood, either unsorted or a sorted T cell fraction (not recorded which). Receptors were obtained from a male donor with ankylosing spondylitis or in good health (not recorded which).

V and J are TRBV29-1 and TRBJ2-1; 11 positions agree with TRBD2. Per germline, CDR1 SQVTM and CDR2 ANQGSEA. This CDR3 spans 11 amino acids. The V segment lost 3 bases and the J segment 12 bases; nucleotides outside the gene matches: 1. The CDR3 loop is CSVEGTSGQFF. For the CDR3, the DNA is TGCAGCGTTGAGGGGACTAGCGGGCAGTTCTTC.

This clonotype was seen more than once but under ten times. V and J are TRBV27 and TRBJ2-7; TRBD1 matches 8 bases. V was pared by 5 bases and J by 5 bases, with 11 bases of the junction left unmatched. Per germline, CDR1 MNHEY and CDR2 SMNVEV (reference sequence). CDR3 length: 15 amino acids. In nucleotides, the CDR3 is TGTGCCAGCAGTCGACAGGGGCTAGCTTATCACGAGCAGTACTTC. It specifies CASSRQGLAYHEQYF.

The J gene is TRBJ2-3, the V gene TRBV5-8; D might be TRBD2 (6 bases). There are 16 residues in the CDR3. The germline V gene has CDR1 SGHTS and CDR2 YDEGEE. Trimming shortened V by 0 bases and J by 2 bases, and 13 bases separated the two germline ends. The CDR3 DNA is TGTGCCAGCAGCTTGGTGGGCGCGGGAATCACAGATACGCAGTATTTT. Translated: CASSLVGAGITDTQYF.